These 3 T cell receptor beta chains share one sample of origin, sequenced in a study of regulatory T cells in long-lasting Graves disease. This sample's time point: persistent/refractory GD, antithyroid drugs over 5 years with positive TRAb. After RNA was extracted from PBMCs, the TCR library was made from it. Through Arm-PCR of CDR3 regions and iRepertoire HTBI primers, TCR beta libraries were built. TCRdb reprocessed the multiplex PCR reads via MiXCR and lists one record per CDR3 protein. The sample lists 400,000 to 500,000 distinct CDR3 sequences; about a fifth were seen once. The source was peripheral blood mononuclear cells (PBMCs), collected when the disease was refractory, from a patient treated with antithyroid drugs. These receptors all come from a female donor with Graves disease.

The table lists this clonotype with many counts. The chain recombines TRBV12-3 or TRBV12-4 with TRBJ1-5; TRBD1 matches at 9 bases. Germline trimming cut 5 bases from V and 5 bases from J; bases unmatched to any gene: 4. This CDR3 spans 14 amino acids. CDR3 amino acids: CASSAGTGYQPQHF. In DNA, the CDR3 is TGTGCCAGCAGTGCTGGGACAGGGTATCAGCCCCAGCATTTT.

This clonotype has more than one count but fewer than ten. This rearrangement joins TRBV10-3 to TRBJ1-4; D gene unclear. The germline gives CDR1 ENHRY, CDR2 SYGVKD. The CDR3 is made up of 10 amino acids. V dropped 8 bases and J dropped 8 bases, with 6 bases sitting between them. The CDR3 sequence: CAIGFEKLFF. CDR3 nucleotide sequence: TGTGCCATCGGTTTCGAAAAACTGTTTTTT.

The V gene is TRBV19, the J gene TRBJ2-2; 7 bases are a match to TRBD1. The CDR3 contains 12 residues. Germline V lookup: CDR1 LNHDA, CDR2 SQIVND (reference sequence). Trimming cost V 6 bases and J 6 bases; bases outside gene matches: 1. The CDR3 DNA is TGTGCCAGTAGGACAGGGTCCGGGGAGCTGTTTTTT. Translated: CASRTGSGELFF.